The table lists the clone carrying this TCR beta chain with a few counts. Germline V gives CDR1 SGHVS, CDR2 FQNEAQ. Trimming removed 5 bases from V and 5 bases from J; junction bases left unmatched: 15. The CDR3 is made up of 16 amino acids. TCRdb re-derived calls from the 5' RACE reads in MiXCR, one entry per CDR3 protein. The table includes around 30,000 distinct CDR3 sequences, roughly 26% detected once. The TCR was taken from a female donor with breast cancer. The chain combines TRBV7-8 with TRBJ2-7, with TRBD2 matching 7 bases. Input material: naive CD4+ T cells sorted from a lymph node. Regarding subset: naive CD4+ T cells, CD4+CD45RA+CD25-. CDR3 amino acids: CASSPTGGGSLNEQYF. CDR3 nucleotide sequence: TGTGCCAGCAGCCCAACTGGTGGCGGGAGTTTAAACGAGCAGTACTTC.